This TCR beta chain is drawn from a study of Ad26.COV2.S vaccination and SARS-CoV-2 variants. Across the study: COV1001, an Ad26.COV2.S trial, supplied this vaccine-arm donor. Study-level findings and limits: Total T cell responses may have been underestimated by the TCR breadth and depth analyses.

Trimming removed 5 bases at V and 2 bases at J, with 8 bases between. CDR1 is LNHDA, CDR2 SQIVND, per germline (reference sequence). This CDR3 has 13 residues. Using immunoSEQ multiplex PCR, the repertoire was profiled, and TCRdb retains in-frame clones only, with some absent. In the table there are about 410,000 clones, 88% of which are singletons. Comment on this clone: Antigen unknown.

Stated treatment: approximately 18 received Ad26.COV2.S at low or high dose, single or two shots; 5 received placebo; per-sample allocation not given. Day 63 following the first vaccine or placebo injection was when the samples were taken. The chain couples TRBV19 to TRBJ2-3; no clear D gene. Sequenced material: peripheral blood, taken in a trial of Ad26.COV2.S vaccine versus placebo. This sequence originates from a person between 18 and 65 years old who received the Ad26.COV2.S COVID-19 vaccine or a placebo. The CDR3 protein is CASSPLATDTQYF. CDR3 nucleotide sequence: TGTGCCAGTAGTCCCTTGGCCACAGATACGCAGTATTTT.